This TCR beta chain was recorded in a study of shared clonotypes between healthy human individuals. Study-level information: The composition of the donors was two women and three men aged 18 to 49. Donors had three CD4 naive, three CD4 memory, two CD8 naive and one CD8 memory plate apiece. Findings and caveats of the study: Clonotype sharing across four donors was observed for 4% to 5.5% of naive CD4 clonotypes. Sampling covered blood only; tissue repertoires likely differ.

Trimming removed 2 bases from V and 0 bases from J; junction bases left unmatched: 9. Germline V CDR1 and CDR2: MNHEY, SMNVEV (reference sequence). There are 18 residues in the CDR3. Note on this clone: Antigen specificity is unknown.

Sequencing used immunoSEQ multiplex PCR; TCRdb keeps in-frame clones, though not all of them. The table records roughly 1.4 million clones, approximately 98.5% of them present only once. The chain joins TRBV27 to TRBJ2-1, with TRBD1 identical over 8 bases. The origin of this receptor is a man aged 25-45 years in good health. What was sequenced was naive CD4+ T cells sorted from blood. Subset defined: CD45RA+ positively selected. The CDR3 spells CASSLLTGQGPSYNEQFF. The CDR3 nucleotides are TGTGCCAGCAGTTTACTCACCGGACAGGGACCCTCCTACAATGAGCAGTTCTTC.